This T cell receptor (beta chain) came from a study of T cell responses to AZD1222 COVID-19 vaccine. Profiling relied on immunoSEQ multiplex PCR, and the TCRdb table lists in-frame clones only, not all of them. The sample carries 130,000 to 150,000 clones, roughly 80% recorded once. Trimming removed 4 bases from V and 5 bases from J; junction bases left unmatched: 8. CDR3 length: 15 amino acids. Concerning this clone itself: Its antigen is not known.

Study conclusions and caveats: Dominant at 160-218 and 743-854, vaccine-associated CD4 TCRs also spanned spike. Seropositive AZD1222 recipients at baseline numbered only 6 or 7. Females outnumbered males among donors, who were mostly white British; clonal diversity was possibly underestimated. Within unmutated variant regions lay the reported targets of nearly half of spike-specific TCRs.

The chain has TRBV23-1 and TRBJ1-5; TRBD1 matches 7 bases. TRBV23-1 is placed among ORFs of uncertain function. The sequencing here drew on peripheral blood, taken on day 0 of MenACWY control vaccination. The clonotype originates from an adult in good health. The chain's CDR3 is CASSLPRQGHQPQHF. CDR3 sequence (DNA): TGCGCCAGCAGTCTTCCGAGACAGGGCCATCAGCCCCAGCATTTT.